The source of this T cell receptor (beta chain) is a study of blood T cell repertoires in COVID-19. The length of the CDR3 is 15 residues. The data were produced by immunoSEQ multiplex PCR, yet TCRdb's version contains in-frame clones alone and is incomplete. The sample has about 80,000 clones; roughly four fifths are singletons. The receptor was derived from a human donor in a cohort sampled during active COVID-19. The chain recombines TRBV21-1 with TRBJ2-2; TRBD1 is taken as the D call from the table, unchecked against the DNA. TRBV21-1 is a pseudogene locus. The sequenced sample consisted of peripheral blood. The CDR3 here is CASSNRVTNTGELFF. The CDR3 nucleotides read TGTGCCAGCAGCAACAGGGTTACGAACACCGGGGAGCTGTTTTTT.